Listed below are T cell receptor beta chains from one sample, sequenced in a study of CD4+ T cells in melanoma. Measured with immunoSEQ multiplex PCR; TCRdb has only the in-frame clones, and not every one. The sample consists of more than 13,000 clones, around four fifths of them appearing once. The source material was cells from a culture (not recorded whether cultured in vitro). All receptors come from a human donor with melanoma. The CDR3 runs from the conserved cysteine through the conserved F or W. The order of the fields is clone size, D gene, J gene, V gene, CDR3 DNA, CDR3 protein. The D gene is left open where the match is weak. Clone size, where shown, is once, few, many, or a class for clones that have expanded.

clone_size: .; d_call: .; j_call: TRBJ2-2; v_call: TRBV7-2; cdr3_nt: TGTGCCAGCAGCTTTCCCGGGGGCCCTAACACCGGGGAGCTGTTTTTT; cdr3_aa: CASSFPGGPNTGELFF
clone_size: .; d_call: TRBD1; j_call: TRBJ1-2; v_call: TRBV6-1; cdr3_nt: TGTGCCAGCACCTTGGGACAGTCTAACTATGGCTACACCTTC; cdr3_aa: CASTLGQSNYGYTF
clone_size: .; d_call: TRBD2; j_call: TRBJ2-2; v_call: TRBV5-1; cdr3_nt: TGCGCCAGCAGCCGCACTAGCGTGAACACCGGGGAGCTGTTTTTT; cdr3_aa: CASSRTSVNTGELFF
clone_size: .; d_call: .; j_call: TRBJ2-7; v_call: TRBV4-1; cdr3_nt: TGCGCCAGCAGCCAAGTGTCCGGGGGGCTACCCGCAAGGATCTACGAGCAGTACTTC; cdr3_aa: CASSQVSGGLPARIYEQYF
clone_size: .; d_call: TRBD1; j_call: TRBJ1-6; v_call: TRBV10-1; cdr3_nt: TGCGCCAGCAGTATGGGGACAGGGGTTTCACCCCTCCACTTT; cdr3_aa: CASSMGTGVSPLHF
clone_size: .; d_call: .; j_call: TRBJ2-4; v_call: TRBV30; cdr3_nt: TGTGCCTGGAGTGTAGGGAGCAAAAACATTCAGTACTTC; cdr3_aa: CAWSVGSKNIQYF
clone_size: .; d_call: TRBD2; j_call: TRBJ2-7; v_call: TRBV6-1; cdr3_nt: TGTGCCAGCAGTGGGCTAGCGGGGGGAAGCCTCGAGCAGTACTTC; cdr3_aa: CASSGLAGGSLEQYF
clone_size: .; d_call: .; j_call: TRBJ1-1; v_call: TRBV18; cdr3_nt: TGTGCCAGCTCACCAGGGAATAGGGGCACTGAAGCTTTCTTT; cdr3_aa: CASSPGNRGTEAFF
clone_size: .; d_call: TRBD1; j_call: TRBJ1-2; v_call: TRBV6-6; cdr3_nt: TGTGCCAGCAGACGGACAGGGCGTCCGGATTATGGCTACACCTTC; cdr3_aa: CASRRTGRPDYGYTF
clone_size: once; d_call: .; j_call: TRBJ1-1; v_call: TRBV18; cdr3_nt: TGTGCCAGCTCACGTGGGCAGGCGAACACTGAAGCTTTCTTT; cdr3_aa: CASSRGQANTEAFF
clone_size: .; d_call: .; j_call: TRBJ2-5; v_call: TRBV2; cdr3_nt: TGTGCCAGCAGTGCCAGCGCGGAGACCCAGTACTTC; cdr3_aa: CASSASAETQYF
clone_size: .; d_call: TRBD2; j_call: TRBJ2-3; v_call: TRBV12-5; cdr3_nt: TGTGCTAGTGGTTTGGAGCTAGCGGGGGCAGATACGCAGTATTTT; cdr3_aa: CASGLELAGADTQYF
clone_size: .; d_call: .; j_call: TRBJ2-6; v_call: TRBV18; cdr3_nt: TGTGCCAGCTCACTTAGGACAGCTAACTCTGGGGCCAACGTCCTGACTTTC; cdr3_aa: CASSLRTANSGANVLTF
clone_size: .; d_call: .; j_call: TRBJ1-1; v_call: TRBV30; cdr3_nt: TGTGCCTGGAAAGAACCCAGTTTGAACACTGAAGCTTTCTTT; cdr3_aa: CAWKEPSLNTEAFF
clone_size: .; d_call: TRBD1; j_call: TRBJ2-5; v_call: TRBV9; cdr3_nt: TGTGCCAGCAGCGGGGACAGGGACCCTCTCCAAGAGACCCAGTACTTC; cdr3_aa: CASSGDRDPLQETQYF
clone_size: once; d_call: .; j_call: TRBJ2-3; v_call: TRBV7-2; cdr3_nt: TGTGCCAGCAGCCGATCCGGGTACACAGATACGCAGTATTTT; cdr3_aa: CASSRSGYTDTQYF
clone_size: once; d_call: .; j_call: TRBJ1-1; v_call: TRBV27; cdr3_nt: TGTGCCAGCAGTTTAAAAATGAACACTGAAGCTTTCTTT; cdr3_aa: CASSLKMNTEAFF
clone_size: .; d_call: .; j_call: TRBJ2-3; v_call: TRBV2; cdr3_nt: TGTGCCAGCAGTGTCTCGAGGGAGGTGGGGTCGACAGATACGCAGTATTTT; cdr3_aa: CASSVSREVGSTDTQYF
clone_size: .; d_call: .; j_call: TRBJ1-2; v_call: TRBV6-5; cdr3_nt: TGTGCCAGCAGTTACGACGGGCGGTCTGGCTACACCTTC; cdr3_aa: CASSYDGRSGYTF
clone_size: .; d_call: .; j_call: TRBJ2-3; v_call: TRBV7-6; cdr3_nt: TGTGCCAGCAGCTTACAGGCAGATACGCAGTATTTT; cdr3_aa: CASSLQADTQYF
clone_size: .; d_call: .; j_call: TRBJ1-1; v_call: TRBV10-1; cdr3_nt: TGCGCCAGCAATTGGGCCGTGGGCACTGAAGCTTTCTTT; cdr3_aa: CASNWAVGTEAFF
clone_size: few; d_call: TRBD1; j_call: TRBJ1-2; v_call: TRBV2; cdr3_nt: TGTGCCAGCAGTGAAGGGGGTGGGACAGGGACGGCCTATGGCTACACCTTC; cdr3_aa: CASSEGGGTGTAYGYTF
clone_size: few; d_call: TRBD1; j_call: TRBJ2-5; v_call: TRBV9; cdr3_nt: TGTGCCAGCAGCGCCTACAGGGGGCGCGAAGAGACCCAGTACTTC; cdr3_aa: CASSAYRGREETQYF
clone_size: .; d_call: .; j_call: TRBJ1-5; v_call: TRBV30; cdr3_nt: TGTGCCTGGGCAGTCAGGGTTGATCAGCCCCAGCATTTT; cdr3_aa: CAWAVRVDQPQHF
clone_size: .; d_call: TRBD1; j_call: TRBJ1-2; v_call: TRBV7-9; cdr3_nt: TGTGCCAGCAGCTTCAAAGGGACAGAGACACCGGGGGACTATGGCTACACCTTC; cdr3_aa: CASSFKGTETPGDYGYTF
clone_size: few; d_call: .; j_call: TRBJ2-2; v_call: TRBV5-1; cdr3_nt: TGCGCCAGCAGCATCTCTAACACCGGGGAGCTGTTTTTT; cdr3_aa: CASSISNTGELFF
clone_size: .; d_call: .; j_call: TRBJ1-1; v_call: TRBV6-5; cdr3_nt: TGTGCCAGCAGTACACACTTCACAGTGAACACTGAAGCTTTCTTT; cdr3_aa: CASSTHFTVNTEAFF
clone_size: .; d_call: TRBD1; j_call: TRBJ1-1; v_call: TRBV19; cdr3_nt: TGTGCCAGTACCCGAGAGACAGGGACTCCTGAAGCTTTCTTT; cdr3_aa: CASTRETGTPEAFF
clone_size: .; d_call: .; j_call: TRBJ2-5; v_call: TRBV11-1; cdr3_nt: TGTGCCAGCAGCTCCCAACGGGCCCAAGAGACCCAGTACTTC; cdr3_aa: CASSSQRAQETQYF
clone_size: .; d_call: .; j_call: TRBJ1-2; v_call: TRBV18; cdr3_nt: TGTGCCAGCTCACCATCCCAGAAGTATGGCTACACCTTC; cdr3_aa: CASSPSQKYGYTF
clone_size: .; d_call: TRBD2; j_call: TRBJ2-3; v_call: TRBV4-1; cdr3_nt: TGCGCCAGCAGCCAAGAGCTTGGGCGGGGGGACGGCACAGATACGCAGTATTTT; cdr3_aa: CASSQELGRGDGTDTQYF
clone_size: .; d_call: .; j_call: TRBJ1-2; v_call: TRBV5-1; cdr3_nt: TGCGCCAGCAGCTTGACAGATGATGGCGGCTACACCTTC; cdr3_aa: CASSLTDDGGYTF
clone_size: .; d_call: TRBD1; j_call: TRBJ1-5; v_call: TRBV6-5; cdr3_nt: TGTGCCAGCAGTTCCGGGACAGGGCCCCATCAGCCCCAGCATTTT; cdr3_aa: CASSSGTGPHQPQHF
clone_size: .; d_call: .; j_call: TRBJ1-2; v_call: TRBV6-1; cdr3_nt: TGTGCCAGCAGTGAAGCTGCTCGATCTAACTATGGCTACACCTTC; cdr3_aa: CASSEAARSNYGYTF
clone_size: .; d_call: TRBD1; j_call: TRBJ1-5; v_call: TRBV30; cdr3_nt: TGTGCCCGGAGTGTACAAGGGGGCGGGAGGCAGCCCCAGCATTTT; cdr3_aa: CARSVQGGGRQPQHF
clone_size: .; d_call: .; j_call: TRBJ2-5; v_call: TRBV7-9; cdr3_nt: TGTGCCAGCAGCTTAGAGGAAGAGACCCAGTACTTC; cdr3_aa: CASSLEEETQYF
clone_size: .; d_call: .; j_call: TRBJ1-1; v_call: TRBV10-3; cdr3_nt: TGTGCCATCAGTGAGCGGGGGGCAGGAGGGAACACTGAAGCTTTCTTT; cdr3_aa: CAISERGAGGNTEAFF
clone_size: .; d_call: TRBD1; j_call: TRBJ1-2; v_call: TRBV5-1; cdr3_nt: TGCGCCAGCAGCCCGGAGACAGGGAACTATGGCTACACCTTC; cdr3_aa: CASSPETGNYGYTF
clone_size: once; d_call: TRBD2; j_call: TRBJ2-3; v_call: TRBV6-6; cdr3_nt: TGTGCCAGCAGGCGGGGGGGCGAGACAGATACGCAGTATTTT; cdr3_aa: CASRRGGETDTQYF
clone_size: .; d_call: .; j_call: TRBJ1-5; v_call: TRBV28; cdr3_nt: TGTGCCAGCAGGGGATTTGGTGGGAAAAGCAATCAGCCCCAGCATTTT; cdr3_aa: CASRGFGGKSNQPQHF
clone_size: .; d_call: TRBD1; j_call: TRBJ1-1; v_call: TRBV5-6; cdr3_nt: TGTGCCAGCAGCTGGGGCCCGGCAGGGGGCACTGAAGCTTTCTTT; cdr3_aa: CASSWGPAGGTEAFF
clone_size: .; d_call: TRBD1; j_call: TRBJ1-2; v_call: TRBV5-1; cdr3_nt: TGCGCCAGCAGCGCCCGGGACAGGGCGAACTATGGCTACACCTTC; cdr3_aa: CASSARDRANYGYTF
clone_size: .; d_call: .; j_call: TRBJ1-2; v_call: TRBV18; cdr3_nt: TGTGCCAGCTCACCCCCGGGAGGAGTATACTATGGCTACACCTTC; cdr3_aa: CASSPPGGVYYGYTF
clone_size: once; d_call: .; j_call: TRBJ2-7; v_call: TRBV5-1; cdr3_nt: TGCGCCAGCAGCGAGGGGCTGGCCTACGAGCAGTACTTC; cdr3_aa: CASSEGLAYEQYF
clone_size: .; d_call: .; j_call: TRBJ2-1; v_call: TRBV5-1; cdr3_nt: TGCGCCAGCAGCTCGGCGGCGGGATACAATGAGCAGTTCTTC; cdr3_aa: CASSSAAGYNEQFF
clone_size: .; d_call: .; j_call: TRBJ2-2; v_call: TRBV4-2; cdr3_nt: TGTGCCAGCAGCCGGAAGGGGGGGATGGGGACCGGGGAGCTGTTTTTT; cdr3_aa: CASSRKGGMGTGELFF
clone_size: .; d_call: .; j_call: TRBJ1-2; v_call: TRBV5-1; cdr3_nt: TGCGCCAGCAGCCTTAAGACAGTCCTGACCTATGGCTACACCTTC; cdr3_aa: CASSLKTVLTYGYTF
clone_size: .; d_call: .; j_call: TRBJ2-7; v_call: TRBV4-1; cdr3_nt: TGCGCCAGCAGCCAAGATCGGACCCAGCCTTTCTACGAGCAGTACTTC; cdr3_aa: CASSQDRTQPFYEQYF
clone_size: .; d_call: TRBD1; j_call: TRBJ1-2; v_call: TRBV29-1; cdr3_nt: TGCAGCGTGCCGCCGGGACAGCTGGACTATGGCTACACCTTC; cdr3_aa: CSVPPGQLDYGYTF
clone_size: .; d_call: .; j_call: TRBJ1-5; v_call: TRBV6-1; cdr3_nt: TGTGCCAGCAGTGCCCCGTCTCGCGGTAGCTGGATTAGCAATCAGCCCCAGCATTTT; cdr3_aa: CASSAPSRGSWISNQPQHF
clone_size: .; d_call: .; j_call: TRBJ1-2; v_call: TRBV28; cdr3_nt: TGTGCCAGCAGACCGCCGGGAGCCATCCTTGGTGGCTACACCTTC; cdr3_aa: CASRPPGAILGGYTF
clone_size: .; d_call: .; j_call: TRBJ1-2; v_call: TRBV6-1; cdr3_nt: TGTGCCAGCAGTGCGGCCAGGGTGGGCCCCTATGGCTACACCTTC; cdr3_aa: CASSAARVGPYGYTF